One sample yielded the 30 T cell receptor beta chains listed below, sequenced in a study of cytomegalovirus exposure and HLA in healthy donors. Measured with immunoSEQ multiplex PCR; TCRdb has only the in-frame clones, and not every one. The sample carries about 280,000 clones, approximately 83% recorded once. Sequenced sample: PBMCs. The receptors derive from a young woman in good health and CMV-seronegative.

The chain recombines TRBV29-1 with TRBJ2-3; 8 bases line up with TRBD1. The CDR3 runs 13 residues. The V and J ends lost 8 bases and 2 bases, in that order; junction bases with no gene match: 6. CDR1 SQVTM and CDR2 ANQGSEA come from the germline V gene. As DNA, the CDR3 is TGCAGCACCGGACAGGGTATCACAGATACGCAGTATTTT. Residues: CSTGQGITDTQYF.

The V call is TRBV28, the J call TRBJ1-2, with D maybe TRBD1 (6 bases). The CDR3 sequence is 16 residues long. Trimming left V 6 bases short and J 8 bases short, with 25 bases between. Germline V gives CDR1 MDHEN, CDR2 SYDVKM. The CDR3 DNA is TGTGCCAGCAGGGGCCCCACGGAACAGGGAGTTAGGGGCTACACCTTC. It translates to CASRGPTEQGVRGYTF.

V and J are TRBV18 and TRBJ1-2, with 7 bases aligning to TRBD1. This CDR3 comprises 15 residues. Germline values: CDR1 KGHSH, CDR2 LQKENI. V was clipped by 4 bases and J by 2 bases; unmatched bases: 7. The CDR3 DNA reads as TGTGCCAGCTCACTTTCCCAAGGGGGCAACTATGGCTACACCTTC. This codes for CASSLSQGGNYGYTF.

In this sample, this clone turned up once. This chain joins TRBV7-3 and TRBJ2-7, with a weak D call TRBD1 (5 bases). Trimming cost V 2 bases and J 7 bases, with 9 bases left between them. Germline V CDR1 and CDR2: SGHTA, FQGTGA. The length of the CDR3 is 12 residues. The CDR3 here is CASSLVGEEQYF. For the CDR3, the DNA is TGTGCCAGCAGCTTAGTAGGGGAAGAGCAGTACTTC.

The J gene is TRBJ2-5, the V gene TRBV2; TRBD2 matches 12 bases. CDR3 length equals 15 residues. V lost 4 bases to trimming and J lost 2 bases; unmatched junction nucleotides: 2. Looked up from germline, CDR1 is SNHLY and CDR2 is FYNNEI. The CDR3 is CASSVTSGRQETQYF. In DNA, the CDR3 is TGTGCCAGCAGTGTGACTAGCGGGAGACAAGAGACCCAGTACTTC.

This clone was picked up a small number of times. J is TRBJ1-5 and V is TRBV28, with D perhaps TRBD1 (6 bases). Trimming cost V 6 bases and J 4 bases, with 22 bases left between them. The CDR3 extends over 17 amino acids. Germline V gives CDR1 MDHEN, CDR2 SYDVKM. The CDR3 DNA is TGTGCCAGCAGCCCAGGGGCACTGTATGGGTATAATCAGCCCCAGCATTTT. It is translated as CASSPGALYGYNQPQHF.

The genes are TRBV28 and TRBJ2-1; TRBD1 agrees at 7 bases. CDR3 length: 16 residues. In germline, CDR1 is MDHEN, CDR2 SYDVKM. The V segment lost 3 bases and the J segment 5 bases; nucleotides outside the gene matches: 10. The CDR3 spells CASSFLKGAMDNEQFF. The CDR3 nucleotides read TGTGCCAGCAGTTTCTTAAAGGGGGCTATGGACAATGAGCAGTTCTTC. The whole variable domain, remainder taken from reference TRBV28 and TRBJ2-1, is DVKVTQSSRYLVKRTGEKVFLECVQDMDHENMFWYRQDPGLGLRLIYFSYDVKMKEKGDIPEGYSVSREKKERFSLILESASTNQTSMYLCASSFLKGAMDNEQFFGPGTRLTVL.

Here the CDR3 DNA reads TGTGCCAGCAGCTTAGAACGGAGTGACTACGAGCAGTACTTC. Protein sequence: CASSLERSDYEQYF. The chain is built from TRBV11-2 and TRBJ2-7; D gene ambiguous. Germline loops: CDR1 SGHAT, CDR2 FQNNGV. V dropped 0 bases and J dropped 3 bases, with 9 bases sitting between them. CDR3 size: 14 residues. Combining the CDR3 with reference TRBV11-2 and TRBJ2-7 gives the whole variable domain EAGVAQSPRYKIIEKRQSVAFWCNPISGHATLYWYQQILGQGPKLLIQFQNNGVVDDSQLPKDRFSAERLKGVDSTLKIQPAKLEDSAVYLCASSLERSDYEQYFGPGTRLTVT.

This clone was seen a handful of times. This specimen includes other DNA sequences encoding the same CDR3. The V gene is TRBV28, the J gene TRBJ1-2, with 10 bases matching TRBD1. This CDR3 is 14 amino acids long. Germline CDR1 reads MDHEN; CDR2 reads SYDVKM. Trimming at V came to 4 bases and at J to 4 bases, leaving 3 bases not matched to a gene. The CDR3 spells CASSSGTGVYGYTF. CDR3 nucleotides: TGTGCCAGCAGTTCCGGGACAGGGGTCTATGGCTACACCTTC.

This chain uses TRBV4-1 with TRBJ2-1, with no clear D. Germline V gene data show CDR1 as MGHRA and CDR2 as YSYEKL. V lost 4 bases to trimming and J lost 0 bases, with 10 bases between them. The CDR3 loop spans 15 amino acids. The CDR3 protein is CASSPDSSSYNEQFF. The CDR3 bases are TGCGCCAGCAGCCCTGACTCCAGCTCCTACAATGAGCAGTTCTTC.

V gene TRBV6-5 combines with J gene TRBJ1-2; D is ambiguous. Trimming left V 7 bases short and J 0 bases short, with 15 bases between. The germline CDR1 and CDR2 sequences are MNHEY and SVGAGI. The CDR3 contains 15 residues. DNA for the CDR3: TGTGCCAGCAACAGTAGGTCGCCGACTAACTATGGCTACACCTTC. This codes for CASNSRSPTNYGYTF.

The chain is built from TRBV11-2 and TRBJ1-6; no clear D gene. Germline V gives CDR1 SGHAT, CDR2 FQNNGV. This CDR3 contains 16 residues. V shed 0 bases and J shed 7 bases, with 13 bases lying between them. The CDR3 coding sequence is TGTGCCAGCAGCTTAGATCGGACCGGCGGGAATTCACCCCTCCACTTT. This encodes CASSLDRTGGNSPLHF.

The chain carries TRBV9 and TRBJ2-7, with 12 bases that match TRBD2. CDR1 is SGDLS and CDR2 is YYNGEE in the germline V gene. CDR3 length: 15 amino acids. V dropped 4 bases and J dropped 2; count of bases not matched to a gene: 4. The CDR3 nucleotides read TGTGCCAGCAGCCCCACTAGCGGGGGGACCTACGAGCAGTACTTC. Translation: CASSPTSGGTYEQYF.

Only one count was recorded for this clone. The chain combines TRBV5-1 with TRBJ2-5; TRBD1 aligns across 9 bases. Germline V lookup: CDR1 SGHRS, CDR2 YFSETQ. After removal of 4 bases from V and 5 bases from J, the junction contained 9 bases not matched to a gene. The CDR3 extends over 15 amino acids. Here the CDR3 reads CASSPGQGVRETQYF. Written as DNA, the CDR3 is TGCGCCAGCAGCCCGGGACAGGGAGTGAGGGAGACCCAGTACTTC.

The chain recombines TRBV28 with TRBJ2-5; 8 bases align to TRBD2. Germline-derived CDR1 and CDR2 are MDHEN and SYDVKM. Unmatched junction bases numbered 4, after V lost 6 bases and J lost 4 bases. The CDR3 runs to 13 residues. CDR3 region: CASSGGGPETQYF. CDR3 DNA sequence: TGTGCCAGCAGCGGGGGGGGTCCAGAGACCCAGTACTTC.

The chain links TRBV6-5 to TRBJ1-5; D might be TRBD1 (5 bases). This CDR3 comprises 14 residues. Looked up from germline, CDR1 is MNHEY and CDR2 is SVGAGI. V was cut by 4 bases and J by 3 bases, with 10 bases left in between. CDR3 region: CASSFNRFNQPQHF. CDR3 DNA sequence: TGTGCCAGCAGTTTCAACAGGTTCAATCAGCCCCAGCATTTT.

The CDR3 is CASSLLAGGTEAFF. Here the CDR3 DNA reads TGTGCCAGCAGTTTATTGGCGGGGGGCACTGAAGCTTTCTTT. The genes are TRBV27 and TRBJ1-1; tentative D call: TRBD1 (5 bases). Germline V gene lookup returns CDR1 MNHEY and CDR2 SMNVEV (reference sequence). The CDR3 sequence is 14 residues long. V dropped 1 base and J dropped 4 bases, with 10 bases sitting between them.

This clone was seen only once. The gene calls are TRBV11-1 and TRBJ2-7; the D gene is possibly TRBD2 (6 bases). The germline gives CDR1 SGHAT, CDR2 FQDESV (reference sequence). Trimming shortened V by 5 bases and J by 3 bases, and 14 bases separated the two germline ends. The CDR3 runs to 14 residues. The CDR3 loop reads CASSGDSSLYEQYF. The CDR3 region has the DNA TGTGCCAGCAGCGGGGACTCTTCCCTCTACGAGCAGTACTTC.

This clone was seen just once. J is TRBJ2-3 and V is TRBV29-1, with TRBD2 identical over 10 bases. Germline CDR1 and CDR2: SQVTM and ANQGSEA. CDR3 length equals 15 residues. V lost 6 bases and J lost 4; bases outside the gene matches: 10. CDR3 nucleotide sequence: TGCAGCGTAGCTCTAGCGGGAGTTTATGCAGATACGCAGTATTTT. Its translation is CSVALAGVYADTQYF.

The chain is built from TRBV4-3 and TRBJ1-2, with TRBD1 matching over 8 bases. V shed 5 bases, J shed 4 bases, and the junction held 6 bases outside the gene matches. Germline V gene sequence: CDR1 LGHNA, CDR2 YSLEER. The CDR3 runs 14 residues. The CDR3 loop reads CASSYGQGSYGYTF. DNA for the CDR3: TGCGCCAGCAGCTATGGACAGGGCTCCTATGGCTACACCTTC.

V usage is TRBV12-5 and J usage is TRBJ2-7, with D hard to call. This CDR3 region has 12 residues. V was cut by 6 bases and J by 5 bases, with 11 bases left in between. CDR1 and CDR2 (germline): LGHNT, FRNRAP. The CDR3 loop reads CASGLTINEQYF. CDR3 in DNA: TGTGCTAGTGGCCTGACAATCAACGAGCAGTACTTC.

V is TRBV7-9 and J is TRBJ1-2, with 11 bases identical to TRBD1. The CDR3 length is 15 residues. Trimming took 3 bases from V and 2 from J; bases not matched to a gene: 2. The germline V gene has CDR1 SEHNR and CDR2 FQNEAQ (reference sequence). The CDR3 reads CASSFRTGGNYGYTF. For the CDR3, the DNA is TGTGCCAGCAGCTTCCGGACAGGGGGCAACTATGGCTACACCTTC.

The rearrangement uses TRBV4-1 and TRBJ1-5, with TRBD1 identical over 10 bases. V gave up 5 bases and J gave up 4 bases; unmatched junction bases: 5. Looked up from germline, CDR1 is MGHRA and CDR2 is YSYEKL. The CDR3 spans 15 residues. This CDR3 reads CASSEGTGVNQPQHF. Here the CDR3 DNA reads TGCGCCAGCAGCGAAGGGACAGGGGTTAATCAGCCCCAGCATTTT.

Here the CDR3 reads CASSVYDWGQHTDTQYF. The CDR3 nucleotides are TGTGCCAGCAGCGTTTACGATTGGGGACAGCACACAGATACGCAGTATTTT. The chain links TRBV9 to TRBJ2-3; 7 bases are shared with TRBD1. This CDR3 has 17 residues. CDR1 is SGDLS and CDR2 is YYNGEE in the germline V gene. V was clipped by 2 bases and J by 2 bases; unmatched bases: 11.

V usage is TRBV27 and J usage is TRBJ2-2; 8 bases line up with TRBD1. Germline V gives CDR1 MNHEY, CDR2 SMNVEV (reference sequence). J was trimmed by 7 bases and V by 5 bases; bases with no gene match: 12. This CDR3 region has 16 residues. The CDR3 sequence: CASSRPGGRGVGELFF. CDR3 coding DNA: TGTGCCAGCAGTCGACCAGGGGGCCGGGGTGTCGGGGAGCTGTTTTTT.

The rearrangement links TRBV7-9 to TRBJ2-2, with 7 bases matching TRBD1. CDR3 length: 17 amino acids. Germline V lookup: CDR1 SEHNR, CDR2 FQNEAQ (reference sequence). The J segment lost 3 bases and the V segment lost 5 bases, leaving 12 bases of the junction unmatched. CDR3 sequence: CASSVRTGAPDTGELFF. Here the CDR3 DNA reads TGTGCCAGCAGCGTGAGGACAGGAGCTCCGGACACCGGGGAGCTGTTTTTT. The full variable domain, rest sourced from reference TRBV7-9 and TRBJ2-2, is DTGVSQNPRHKITKRGQNVTFRCDPISEHNRLYWYRQTLGQGPEFLTYFQNEAQLEKSRLLSDRFSAERPKGSFSTLEIQRTEQGDSAMYLCASSVRTGAPDTGELFFGEGSRLTVL.

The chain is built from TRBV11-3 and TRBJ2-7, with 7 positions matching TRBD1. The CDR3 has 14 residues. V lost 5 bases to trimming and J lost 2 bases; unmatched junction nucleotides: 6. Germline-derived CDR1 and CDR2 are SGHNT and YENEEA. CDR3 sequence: CASSKRDSTYEQYF. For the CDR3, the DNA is TGTGCCAGCAGCAAGAGGGACAGTACCTACGAGCAGTACTTC.

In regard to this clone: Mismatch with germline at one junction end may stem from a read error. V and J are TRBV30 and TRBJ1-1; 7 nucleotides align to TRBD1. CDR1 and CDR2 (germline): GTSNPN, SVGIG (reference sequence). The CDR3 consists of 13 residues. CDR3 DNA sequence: TGTGCCTTGGACCGAGGGACAGTTACCGCTAGGGCCTTT. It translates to CALDRGTVTARAF.

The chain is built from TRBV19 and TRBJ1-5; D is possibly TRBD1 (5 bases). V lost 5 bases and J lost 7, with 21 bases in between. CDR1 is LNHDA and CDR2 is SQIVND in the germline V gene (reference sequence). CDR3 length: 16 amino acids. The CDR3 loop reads CASSPPRVQGYQPQHF. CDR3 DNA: TGTGCCAGTAGTCCCCCCCGGGTGCAGGGATACCAGCCCCAGCATTTT.

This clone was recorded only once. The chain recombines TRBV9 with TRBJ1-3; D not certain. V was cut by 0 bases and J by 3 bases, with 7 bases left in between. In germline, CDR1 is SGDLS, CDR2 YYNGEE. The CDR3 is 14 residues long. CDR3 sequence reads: CASSVDSNGNTIYF. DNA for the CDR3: TGTGCCAGCAGCGTAGACTCAAATGGAAACACCATATATTTT.